The next 10 T cell receptor beta chains were all read from a single sample in a study of identical twins. TCRdb reprocessed the 5' RACE reads via MiXCR and lists one record per CDR3 protein. Here the sample spans approximately 410,000 distinct CDR3 sequences, less than 20% being singletons. The sample was naive T cells sorted from blood. The source of these receptors is a man aged 45-65 years in good health.

Notes on this clonotype: Possible read error: a much larger clone is one base away. No conserved phenylalanine or tryptophan is present at the end of the CDR3, so a read error is the likely explanation. The chain joins TRBV27 to TRBJ1-3, with 10 bases identical to TRBD1. The length of the CDR3 is 15 residues. The V gene's germline CDR1 is MNHEY and CDR2 SMNVEV (reference sequence). The ends lost 3 bases at V and 2 bases at J; junction bases unmatched: 1. CDR3 in amino acids: CASSFGTGAGNTIYI. CDR3 coding DNA: TGTGCCAGCAGTTTTGGGACAGGGGCTGGAAACACCATATATATT.

This clonotype was found many times. The chain employs TRBV28 and TRBJ2-5; tentatively, D is TRBD2 (6 bases). V shed 1 base and J shed 2 bases, with 14 bases lying between them. Germline CDR1 reads MDHEN; CDR2 reads SYDVKM. The CDR3 is 16 residues long. CDR3 amino acids: CASSLLTGDVQETQYF. The CDR3 region has the DNA TGTGCCAGCAGTTTATTAACGGGGGATGTTCAAGAGACCCAGTACTTC.

This chain links TRBV12-3 or TRBV12-4 with TRBJ2-2, with 9 bases identical to TRBD2. There are 14 residues in the CDR3. V was pared by 7 bases and J by 2 bases, with 2 bases of the junction left unmatched. CDR3 coding DNA: TGTGCCAGCAAACTAGCGGGCAACACCGGGGAGCTGTTTTTT. Its translation is CASKLAGNTGELFF.

This chain uses TRBV12-3 or TRBV12-4 with TRBJ2-2, with 8 bases lining up with TRBD2. The CDR3 sequence is 15 residues long. Germline trimming cut 4 bases from V and 9 bases from J; bases unmatched to any gene: 10. CDR3 coding DNA: TGTGCCAGCAGTTGGGGGATAGCGGGGAAACGGGAGCTGTTTTTT. It codes for CASSWGIAGKRELFF.

CDR3 coding DNA: TGTGCCAGCAGCGCCTCCATCGGGGATACGCAGTATTTT. Translation gives CASSASIGDTQYF. This chain uses TRBV9 with TRBJ2-3, with D hard to call. The CDR3 consists of 13 residues. The V gene's germline CDR1 is SGDLS and CDR2 YYNGEE. Trimming took 3 bases from V and 6 from J, leaving 11 bases between them. Drawing the rest from reference TRBV9 and TRBJ2-3, the complete variable domain is DSGVTQTPKHLITATGQRVTLRCSPRSGDLSVYWYQQSLDQGLQFLIQYYNGEERAKGNILERFSAQQFPDLHSELNLSSLELGDSALYFCASSASIGDTQYFGPGTRLTVL.

The chain couples TRBV12-3 or TRBV12-4 to TRBJ2-1; 9 positions match TRBD2. After removal of 3 bases from V and 7 bases from J, the junction contained 10 bases not matched to a gene. The CDR3 loop spans 16 amino acids. The chain's CDR3 is CASSLRSGGLQNEQFF. For the CDR3, the DNA is TGTGCCAGCAGTTTGCGTAGCGGGGGACTCCAAAATGAGCAGTTCTTC.

This clonotype was counted at least ten times. V gene TRBV18 combines with J gene TRBJ1-1; the D gene is possibly TRBD1 (5 bases). The germline V gene encodes CDR1 KGHSH and CDR2 LQKENI. V was clipped by 4 bases and J by 0 bases, with 6 bases between them. The CDR3 has 13 amino acids. CDR3 DNA sequence: TGTGCCAGCTCACGACAGATGAACACTGAAGCTTTCTTT. This sequence encodes CASSRQMNTEAFF. The complete variable domain, with remaining parts taken from reference TRBV18 and TRBJ1-1, reads NAGVMQNPRHLVRRRGQEARLRCSPMKGHSHVYWYRQLPEEGLKFMVYLQKENIIDESGMPKERFSAEFPKEGPSILRIQQVVRGDSAAYFCASSRQMNTEAFFGQGTRLTVV.

Many counts were recorded for this clonotype. The gene calls are TRBV12-3 or TRBV12-4 and TRBJ2-1, with 9 bases that match TRBD1. CDR3 length equals 15 residues. J lost 2 bases, V lost 6 bases, and 5 bases had no gene match. CDR3 loop: CASSIQGAAYNEQFF. CDR3 nucleotide sequence: TGTGCCAGCAGCATACAGGGGGCAGCCTACAATGAGCAGTTCTTC.

This clonotype was observed a handful of times. The genes are TRBV20-1 and TRBJ2-2, with 7 bases that match TRBD1. Germline V gene sequence: CDR1 DFQATT, CDR2 SNEGSKA (reference sequence). This CDR3 contains 15 residues. Unmatched junction bases numbered 2, after V lost 1 base and J lost 0 bases. The CDR3 nucleotides read TGCAGTGCTAGAGGAACAGGGGCGAACACCGGGGAGCTGTTTTTT. This sequence encodes CSARGTGANTGELFF.

This clonotype occurred a few times. The chain has TRBV29-1 and TRBJ2-1; TRBD1 aligns across 7 bases. This CDR3 has 12 amino acids. The germline CDR1 and CDR2 sequences are SQVTM and ANQGSEA. The J segment lost 6 bases and the V segment lost 7 bases, leaving 6 bases of the junction unmatched. The CDR3 region is CSAQGPGNEQFF. The CDR3 DNA sequence: TGCAGCGCACAGGGGCCCGGCAATGAGCAGTTCTTC.